Below are 17 T cell receptor beta chains sequenced from a single sample in a study of blood T cell repertoires in COVID-19. TCRdb's table, derived via immunoSEQ multiplex PCR, lists solely in-frame clones and lacks some. The sample has about 26,000 clones, roughly 90% seen once. Sequencing was performed on peripheral blood. The receptors stem from a human donor in a cohort sampled during active COVID-19.

This clone was detected only a few times. The rearrangement uses TRBV11-2 and TRBJ2-7; D is ambiguous. The CDR3 is 11 amino acids. CDR1 is SGHAT, CDR2 FQNNGV, per germline. V was pared by 4 bases and J by 3 bases, with 4 bases between. The CDR3, as DNA: TGTGCCAGCAGCTCCCTCTACGAGCAGTACTTC. Amino acid sequence: CASSSLYEQYF.

The J gene is TRBJ2-7, the V gene TRBV29-1; perhaps TRBD2 as D (6 bases). The V and J ends lost 4 bases and 5 bases respectively, with 12 bases between them. The CDR3 has 12 amino acids. CDR1 SQVTM and CDR2 ANQGSEA come from the germline V gene. The CDR3 DNA reads as TGCAGCGTTGTCGGGAGAAAGGACGAGCAGTACTTC. As protein: CSVVGRKDEQYF.

The V gene is TRBV7-6, the J gene TRBJ2-1, with a tentative D call TRBD2 (6 bases). CDR3 length equals 16 residues. Trimming pared 5 bases from V and 5 bases from J, leaving 19 bases between. Germline V CDR1 and CDR2: SGHVS, FNYEAQ. The CDR3 coding sequence is TGTGCCAGCAGCAGACGGGCCGGACTAACAGACAATGAGCAGTTCTTC. Its protein product is CASSRRAGLTDNEQFF.

The chain carries TRBV19 and TRBJ2-3, with 15 positions matching TRBD2. The CDR3 extends over 21 amino acids. Looked up from germline, CDR1 is LNHDA and CDR2 is SQIVND (reference sequence). Trimming removed 3 bases from V and 2 bases from J; junction bases left unmatched: 15. In nucleotides, the CDR3 is TGTGCCAGTAGTATGGTGTTACTTCGGGGACTAGCGGGGGGCGTCACAGATACGCAGTATTTT. It translates to CASSMVLLRGLAGGVTDTQYF.

The J gene is TRBJ1-2, the V gene TRBV27; 7 bases align to TRBD1. Germline CDR1 is MNHEY and CDR2 is SMNVEV (reference sequence). The junction had 5 bases not matched to a gene; V was cut back by 6 bases and J by 4 bases. The CDR3 is 13 residues long. CDR3 bases: TGTGCCAGCAGGACAGGGACGTCCTATGGCTACACCTTC. Protein: CASRTGTSYGYTF.

This chain connects TRBV2 to TRBJ2-2; D might be TRBD2 (5 bases). CDR3 length: 14 residues. Trimming pared 4 bases from V and 7 bases from J, leaving 13 bases between. Germline loops: CDR1 SNHLY, CDR2 FYNNEI. CDR3 loop: CASSAEGVVGELFF. Written as DNA, the CDR3 is TGTGCCAGCAGTGCAGAGGGCGTTGTCGGGGAGCTGTTTTTT.

This rearrangement joins TRBV5-6 to TRBJ2-7; D uncertain. Germline V lookup: CDR1 SGHDT, CDR2 YYEEEE. The CDR3 is made up of 14 amino acids. Trimming took 1 base from V and 2 from J, leaving 10 bases between them. The CDR3 here is CASSLKPGTYEQYF. CDR3 nucleotides: TGTGCCAGCAGCTTGAAGCCAGGAACCTACGAGCAGTACTTC.

V and J are TRBV2 and TRBJ1-5, with D possibly matching TRBD1 (6 bases). Germline CDR1 and CDR2: SNHLY and FYNNEI. V shed 6 bases and J shed 4 bases, with 7 bases lying between them. The CDR3 spans 12 residues. The CDR3 loop reads CASRQGNQPQHF. DNA of the CDR3: TGTGCCAGCAGACAGGGAAATCAGCCCCAGCATTTT.

The chain links TRBV6-2 or TRBV6-3 to TRBJ1-3, with TRBD1 matching over 8 bases. Germline CDR1 reads MNHEY; CDR2 reads SVGEGT. With 2 bases clipped from V and 0 bases from J, the junction kept 9 bases outside the gene matches. The CDR3 sequence is 18 residues long. The CDR3 loop is CASSYGPGQGLSGNTIYF. CDR3 bases: TGTGCCAGCAGTTACGGACCCGGACAGGGCCTCTCTGGAAACACCATATATTTT.

The V call is TRBV23-1, the J call TRBJ2-6; D is ambiguous. TRBV23-1 is sorted into the ORF group, with uncertain function. CDR3 length equals 16 residues. Trimming stripped 6 bases from V and 2 bases from J, with 14 bases between. This CDR3 is CASRRNRTTGANVLTF. As DNA, the CDR3 is TGCGCCAGCAGAAGGAACAGAACGACTGGGGCCAACGTCCTGACTTTC.

This chain links TRBV12-5 with TRBJ2-7, with 8 bases matching TRBD1. The CDR3 runs to 13 residues. From germline, CDR1 is LGHNT and CDR2 FRNRAP. The trim removed 7 bases at V and 3 bases at J, leaving 5 bases unmatched. CDR3 DNA sequence: TGTGCTAGTGCAGGACAGGGACTCTACGAGCAGTACTTC. Protein: CASAGQGLYEQYF.

CDR3 in amino acids: CASSASSRAGELFF. The DNA of the CDR3 is TGTGCCAGCAGCGCCTCTAGCCGGGCCGGGGAGCTGTTTTTT. V and J are TRBV9 and TRBJ2-2; TRBD2 is a possible D gene (5 bases). The CDR3 is made up of 14 amino acids. Trimming left V 3 bases short and J 6 bases short, with 12 bases between. Germline assignment: CDR1 SGDLS and CDR2 YYNGEE.

The rearrangement uses TRBV5-1 and TRBJ2-2, with 8 bases matching TRBD1. J gave up 5 bases and V 2 bases, and 5 bases lay outside the gene matches. Germline CDR1 is SGHRS and CDR2 is YFSETQ. The CDR3 spans 15 residues. CDR3 amino acids: CASSFTTGVTGELFF. The CDR3 bases are TGCGCCAGCAGCTTTACGACAGGGGTTACCGGGGAGCTGTTTTTT.

V gene TRBV3-1 (or the pseudogene TRBV3-2) combines with J gene TRBJ2-2; possibly TRBD1 for D (5 bases). CDR1 is LGHDT and CDR2 is YNNKEL in the germline V gene (reference sequence). V was cut by 0 bases and J by 0 bases, with 5 bases left in between. This CDR3 is 15 amino acids long. CDR3 sequence reads: CASSQDRANTGELFF. Here the CDR3 DNA reads TGTGCCAGCAGCCAAGACAGGGCGAACACCGGGGAGCTGTTTTTT.

J is TRBJ1-6 and V is TRBV6-5, with D maybe TRBD1 (6 bases). The CDR3 loop spans 13 amino acids. The germline V gene has CDR1 MNHEY and CDR2 SVGAGI. Trimming cost V 10 bases and J 7 bases, with 14 bases left between them. This chain's CDR3 is CATTGQPNSPLHF. The CDR3, as DNA: TGTGCCACCACGGGACAACCCAATTCACCCCTCCACTTT.

The chain combines TRBV11-3 with TRBJ2-2; possibly TRBD2 for D (6 bases). This CDR3 has 14 amino acids. V lost 5 bases to trimming and J lost 1 base, with 8 bases between them. In germline, CDR1 is SGHNT, CDR2 YENEEA. CDR3 in amino acids: CASSKGLNTGELFF. Written as DNA, the CDR3 is TGTGCCAGCAGCAAGGGACTGAACACCGGGGAGCTGTTTTTT. The full variable domain, in which reference TRBV11-3 and TRBJ2-2 provide the parts outside the CDR3, is EAGVVQSPRYKIIEKKQPVAFWCNPISGHNTLYWYLQNLGQGPELLIRYENEEAVDDSQLPKDRFSAERLKGVDSTLKIQPAELGDSAVYLCASSKGLNTGELFFGEGSRLTVL.

The V gene is TRBV5-1, the J gene TRBJ2-7; 9 nucleotides align to TRBD2. This CDR3 has 14 residues. From germline, CDR1 is SGHRS and CDR2 YFSETQ. V lost 7 bases to trimming and J lost 3 bases; unmatched junction nucleotides: 8. CDR3 sequence (DNA): TGCGCCAGCGGCCATAGCGGGGGAAACTACGAGCAGTACTTC. Protein sequence: CASGHSGGNYEQYF. Full variable domain (remainder filled in from reference TRBV5-1 and TRBJ2-7): KAGVTQTPRYLIKTRGQQVTLSCSPISGHRSVSWYQQTPGQGLQFLFEYFSETQRNKGNFPGRFSGRQFSNSRSEMNVSTLELGDSALYLCASGHSGGNYEQYFGPGTRLTVT.